The clone carrying this TCR beta chain was seen more than once but under ten times. Antigen unknown. The data belong to a study of human T cells and chemical hapten exposure. Whole-study context: All through the approximately 22-week study, the scalp of each patient received diphenylcyclopropenone doses weekly.

Described time point: patch test 1, 2 weeks after DPC sensitization. As for treatment: therapeutic diphenylcyclopropenone sensitization with weekly scalp DPC. Unfractionated whole blood served as the source for total RNA extraction. TCRdb processed the RACE reads anew with MiXCR; each CDR3 protein has one entry. This sample yields more than 65,000 distinct CDR3 sequences, of which roughly 7.2% are seen a single time; about 1.6% belongs to the top ten. Overall study findings and caveats: PT1 expanded TCR counts and patch test score were linked, and their correlation was positive.

The V end lost 2 bases, the J end lost 4 bases, and 16 bases lay between the germline ends. Germline values: CDR1 MNHEY, CDR2 SVGEGT. CDR3 length: 16 residues. J is TRBJ2-3 and V is TRBV6-2 or TRBV6-3; D perhaps matches TRBD1 (6 bases). The specimen comprised whole blood, sampled in connection with sensitization to the hapten diphenylcyclopropenone (DPC). The clonotype was recovered from a woman in her thirties with alopecia areata. Some clones in this sample may be carry-over from other donors' samples. CDR3 sequence reads: CASSYPLTGSPDTQYF. In DNA, the CDR3 is TGTGCCAGCAGTTACCCACTTACAGGGTCCCCAGATACGCAGTATTTT.